A selection of T cell receptor beta chains follows, all from one sample in a study of cytomegalovirus exposure and HLA in healthy donors. Measured with immunoSEQ multiplex PCR; TCRdb has only the in-frame clones, and not every one. The data contain 90,000 to 150,000 clones, less than 85% of them singletons. The specimen sequenced was PBMCs. All receptors derive from a woman aged 40 to 49 in good health and CMV-seronegative. Both conserved end residues are part of each CDR3. Each record gives: V gene, J gene, D gene, clone size, CDR3 DNA, CDR3 protein. D genes are given only for firm matches. Only part of the rows carry a size: once, few, many, or a class if the clone is expanded.

TRBV6-6,TRBJ1-1,NA,NA,TGTGCCAGCAGTTATGCCAGGGGCACTGAAGCTTTCTTT,CASSYARGTEAFF
TRBV2,TRBJ2-1,NA,NA,TGTGCCAGCAGTGAAGTGAGTAGCGGCCCTATCAATGAGCAGTTCTTC,CASSEVSSGPINEQFF
TRBV4-3,TRBJ2-4,TRBD1,NA,TGCGCCAGCAGCCAAGGTACAGGGGGAAACATTCAGTACTTC,CASSQGTGGNIQYF
TRBV6-5,TRBJ1-4,NA,NA,TGTGCCAGCGAGGCAGGGCTTAATGAAAAACTGTTTTTT,CASEAGLNEKLFF
TRBV19,TRBJ2-1,NA,few,TGTGCCAGTAGCGCCGTGTGGGGGGCCTACAATGAGCAGTTCTTC,CASSAVWGAYNEQFF
TRBV7-8,TRBJ2-7,TRBD1,few,TGTGCCAGCAGCCCAGGGACAGGTCCCGGCTACGAGCAGTACTTC,CASSPGTGPGYEQYF
TRBV5-1,TRBJ2-1,TRBD2,NA,TGCGCCAGCAGGCCTTCTAGCGGGGACTACAATGAGCAGTTCTTC,CASRPSSGDYNEQFF
TRBV4-2,TRBJ2-1,TRBD2,NA,TGTGCCAGCAGCCAAGGACTAGCGGGAGATGAGCAGTTCTTC,CASSQGLAGDEQFF
TRBV11-3,TRBJ2-5,TRBD2,NA,TGTGCCAGCAGCTCTAGCGGGGACCCCCAAGAGACCCAGTACTTC,CASSSSGDPQETQYF
TRBV18,TRBJ1-4,NA,NA,TGTGCCAGCTCACCGCAGGGAACTAATGAAAAACTGTTTTTT,CASSPQGTNEKLFF
TRBV2,TRBJ1-2,NA,NA,TGTGCCAGCAGCGCCGCGGGGCCTAACTATGGCTACACCTTC,CASSAAGPNYGYTF
TRBV6-1,TRBJ2-5,NA,NA,TGTGCCAGCAGTGAAATGATGAGGGCAGGAACAGAGACCCAGTACTTC,CASSEMMRAGTETQYF
TRBV7-2,TRBJ2-2,NA,NA,TGTGCCAGCAGCTTTCCCGGGGGGCGAGGCGGGGAGCTGTTTTTT,CASSFPGGRGGELFF
TRBV7-9,TRBJ1-1,NA,NA,TGTGCCAGCCCGGATGACACCCTCAACACTGAAGCTTTCTTT,CASPDDTLNTEAFF
TRBV4-3,TRBJ2-5,NA,NA,TGCGCCAGCAGCCAAGATTTTGGCAGCCAAGAGACCCAGTACTTC,CASSQDFGSQETQYF
TRBV2,TRBJ2-7,NA,few,TGTGCCAGCAGTCCCCAACCAGGCGAGCAGTACTTC,CASSPQPGEQYF
TRBV7-9,TRBJ2-7,NA,NA,TGTTCCAGCAGCTTAGTTCCGCTATTCGGGCAGTACTTC,CSSSLVPLFGQYF
TRBV9,TRBJ1-2,NA,NA,TGTGCCAGCAGCGCGGTGGTGCGGGGGGCGGGCTACACCTTC,CASSAVVRGAGYTF